These 21 T cell receptor beta chains were all obtained from the same sample, sequenced in a study of PD-L1 blockade in urothelial cancer. Data came from immunoSEQ multiplex PCR; TCRdb stores just in-frame clones and leaves some out. The data hold under 90,000 clones, with over 90% observed a single time. The sample here was PBMCs, taken around atezolizumab (anti-PD-L1) treatment. The receptors were sampled from a man aged 55-75 years with urothelial cancer.

Notes on this clone: Other DNA sequences from this sample encode an identical CDR3 as well. V and J are TRBV7-2 and TRBJ1-2; 8 bases map to TRBD1. Germline-derived CDR1 and CDR2 are SGHTA and FQGNSA. V lost 4 bases and J lost 5; bases outside the gene matches: 3. The CDR3 is 13 amino acids. The CDR3 sequence is CASSSGQGYGYTF. The CDR3 DNA reads as TGTGCCAGCAGCTCCGGACAGGGTTATGGCTACACCTTC.

The chain uses TRBV6-5 and TRBJ2-5; D is ambiguous. This CDR3 spans 13 amino acids. CDR1 and CDR2 (germline): MNHEY, SVGAGI. The ends were cut back, 4 bases at V and 1 base at J, with 7 bases in the middle. The CDR3 DNA reads TGTGCCAGCAGTTCTGCGGTCCAAGAGACCCAGTACTTC. Amino acid sequence: CASSSAVQETQYF.

V is TRBV4-3 and J is TRBJ1-2; D not resolved. The CDR3 totals 15 residues. Germline V gene data show CDR1 as LGHNA and CDR2 as YSLEER. Trimming shortened V by 1 base and J by 8 bases, and 17 bases separated the two germline ends. CDR3 sequence: CASSQGTGRAFGYTF. The CDR3 DNA is TGCGCCAGCAGCCAAGGAACGGGGAGGGCGTTCGGCTACACCTTC.

The V and J genes are TRBV29-1 and TRBJ1-1; D is undetermined. There are 11 residues in the CDR3. V lost 7 bases, J lost 13 bases, and 19 bases lay in between. Germline V gene lookup returns CDR1 SQVTM and CDR2 ANQGSEA. The CDR3 reads CSAPRRGRNFF. The CDR3 DNA sequence: TGCAGCGCCCCACGGCGGGGTCGGAATTTCTTT.

The chain uses TRBV2 and TRBJ2-1; TRBD2 matches at 9 bases. V lost 4 bases, J lost 9 bases, and 10 bases stayed unmatched. CDR1 is SNHLY, CDR2 FYNNEI, per germline. The CDR3 is made up of 15 amino acids. In DNA, the CDR3 is TGTGCCAGCAGTGCCCGGCGGGGGGGCCAGGGTGAGCAGTTCTTC. Its protein product is CASSARRGGQGEQFF.

This clone has more than one count but fewer than ten. The J gene is TRBJ1-3, the V gene TRBV5-4, with D unresolved. V was pared by 0 bases and J by 0 bases, with 13 bases between. The CDR3 spans 17 residues. Germline V gives CDR1 SGHNT, CDR2 YYREEE (reference sequence). The CDR3 nucleotides read TGTGCCAGCAGCTTGGAGCGGAGTTTTAGCTCTGGAAACACCATATATTTT. Translation gives CASSLERSFSSGNTIYF.

This chain uses TRBV2 with TRBJ2-1; D ambiguous. The CDR3 runs 14 residues. Trimming took 3 bases from V and 0 from J, leaving 6 bases between them. Germline CDR1 reads SNHLY; CDR2 reads FYNNEI. DNA for the CDR3: TGTGCCAGCAGTGAGGCTAGCTCCTACAATGAGCAGTTCTTC. Protein sequence: CASSEASSYNEQFF.

The chain couples TRBV14 to TRBJ1-2, with D hard to call. The CDR3 is 13 residues long. V shed 1 base and J shed 7 bases, with 10 bases lying between them. CDR1 is SGHDN and CDR2 is FVKESK in the germline V gene. Written as DNA, the CDR3 is TGTGCCAGCAGCCAAGTTCAGGCTGGTGGCTACACCTTC. Encoded protein: CASSQVQAGGYTF. The variable domain in full, completed from reference TRBV14 and TRBJ1-2, reads EAGVTQFPSHSVIEKGQTVTLRCDPISGHDNLYWYRRVMGKEIKFLLHFVKESKQDESGMPNNRFLAERTGGTYSTLKVQPAELEDSGVYFCASSQVQAGGYTFGSGTRLTVV.

The CDR3 protein is CASSHRGGSFAEQYF. Written as DNA, the CDR3 is TGTGCCAGCAGTCATAGGGGAGGCTCTTTTGCCGAGCAGTACTTC. V gene TRBV25-1 combines with J gene TRBJ2-7, with TRBD2 as a possible D gene (6 bases). The CDR3 length is 15 residues. The germline V gene encodes CDR1 MGHDK and CDR2 SYGVNS. Deletions cut 5 bases from V and 6 bases from J, with 20 bases between.

In DNA form, the CDR3 reads TGTGCCAGCAGCCTCTACAGGGGAAGGAGAGAGACCCAGTACTTC. Amino acid sequence: CASSLYRGRRETQYF. The chain employs TRBV7-8 and TRBJ2-5; 7 bases are shared with TRBD1. Germline V CDR1 and CDR2: SGHVS, FQNEAQ. With 5 bases clipped from V and 4 bases from J, the junction kept 10 bases outside the gene matches. The length of the CDR3 is 15 residues.

The chain uses TRBV5-1 and TRBJ2-2; a weak D match, TRBD2 (6 bases). CDR1 SGHRS and CDR2 YFSETQ come from the germline V gene. Trimming shortened V by 0 bases and J by 0 bases, and 12 bases separated the two germline ends. This CDR3 region has 17 residues. The CDR3 protein is CASSLGGTGANTGELFF. The CDR3 DNA sequence: TGCGCCAGCAGCTTGGGGGGGACTGGCGCGAACACCGGGGAGCTGTTTTTT. The complete variable domain, with remaining parts taken from reference TRBV5-1 and TRBJ2-2, reads KAGVTQTPRYLIKTRGQQVTLSCSPISGHRSVSWYQQTPGQGLQFLFEYFSETQRNKGNFPGRFSGRQFSNSRSEMNVSTLELGDSALYLCASSLGGTGANTGELFFGEGSRLTVL.

This clone occurred a few times. This chain connects TRBV6-1 to TRBJ2-3; no clear D gene. The CDR3 has 13 amino acids. Germline V lookup: CDR1 MNHNS, CDR2 SASEGT. V was pared by 5 bases and J by 5 bases, with 11 bases between. The CDR3 here is CASSRRVQDTQYF. Here the CDR3 DNA reads TGTGCCAGCAGTCGTCGGGTACAAGATACGCAGTATTTT.

The chain carries TRBV4-2 and TRBJ2-7; possible D gene TRBD2, 6 bases. Germline values: CDR1 LGHNA, CDR2 YNFKEQ. CDR3 length equals 15 residues. The V gene lost 0 bases and the J gene lost 10 bases, with 19 bases spanning the gap. CDR3 region: CASSQDTGADSSQYF. DNA of the CDR3: TGTGCCAGCAGCCAAGATACGGGAGCCGATTCAAGCCAGTACTTC.

This sequence joins TRBV29-1 and TRBJ2-3; 8 nucleotides agree with TRBD2. The V and J ends lost 6 bases and 0 bases, in that order; junction bases with no gene match: 2. The V gene's germline CDR1 is SQVTM and CDR2 ANQGSEA. The CDR3 totals 13 residues. CDR3 protein: CSVIAGSTDTQYF. In nucleotides, the CDR3 is TGCAGCGTAATAGCGGGGAGCACAGATACGCAGTATTTT.

This chain links TRBV18 with TRBJ1-5; the match to TRBD1 covers 9 bases. Germline V lookup: CDR1 KGHSH, CDR2 LQKENI. This CDR3 contains 12 residues. The J segment lost 15 bases and the V segment lost 3 bases, leaving 6 bases of the junction unmatched. The CDR3 loop is CASSPRTGAPHF. In nucleotides, the CDR3 is TGTGCCAGCTCACCCAGGACAGGGGCCCCGCATTTT.

V gene TRBV7-9 combines with J gene TRBJ1-3; weak D call: TRBD1 (6 bases). The V gene's germline CDR1 is SEHNR and CDR2 FQNEAQ (reference sequence). This CDR3 has 17 residues. Trimming left V 5 bases short and J 2 bases short, with 19 bases between. CDR3: CASSRGGHRETGNTIYF. The CDR3 DNA reads TGTGCCAGCAGCCGGGGGGGACATAGGGAGACTGGAAACACCATATATTTT.

The rearrangement uses TRBV5-1 and TRBJ1-1; TRBD1 matches at 8 bases. V was clipped by 2 bases and J by 5 bases; unmatched bases: 8. Germline CDR1 is SGHRS and CDR2 is YFSETQ. The CDR3 has 15 residues. The CDR3 nucleotides read TGCGCCAGCAGCTTCGAGGACAGGGTTGGGACTGAAGCTTTCTTT. It yields the protein CASSFEDRVGTEAFF. Together with reference TRBV5-1 and TRBJ1-1, the CDR3 gives the full variable domain: KAGVTQTPRYLIKTRGQQVTLSCSPISGHRSVSWYQQTPGQGLQFLFEYFSETQRNKGNFPGRFSGRQFSNSRSEMNVSTLELGDSALYLCASSFEDRVGTEAFFGQGTRLTVV.

The chain joins TRBV5-1 to TRBJ1-1; 7 bases agree with TRBD1. With V trimmed by 0 bases and J by 7 bases, 12 bases remained unmatched. CDR3 length: 16 residues. Germline loops: CDR1 SGHRS, CDR2 YFSETQ. Here the CDR3 reads CASSLVGQAGWGEAFF. Written as DNA, the CDR3 is TGCGCCAGCAGCTTGGTCGGACAGGCGGGCTGGGGTGAAGCTTTCTTT.

V usage is TRBV29-1 and J usage is TRBJ2-7, with a possible D match to TRBD1 (6 bases). Germline V gene sequence: CDR1 SQVTM, CDR2 ANQGSEA. With 1 base removed from V and 2 bases from J, the gap between germline ends came to 9 bases. CDR3 length: 13 amino acids. The CDR3 bases are TGCAGCGTTGAAGGGGACAATACCTACGAGCAGTACTTC. Translated: CSVEGDNTYEQYF.

Written as DNA, the CDR3 is TGTGCCAGCGGAACAGGGGGGCCCTCCTACAATGAGCAGTTCTTC. Translated, it gives CASGTGGPSYNEQFF. This chain links TRBV7-3 with TRBJ2-1; 8 nucleotides line up with TRBD1. Germline V gene lookup returns CDR1 SGHTA and CDR2 FQGTGA. The CDR3 is made up of 15 amino acids. The J segment lost 0 bases and the V segment lost 8 bases, leaving 6 bases of the junction unmatched.

This chain's CDR3 is CASSQVVLANEQFF. Written as DNA, the CDR3 is TGCGCCAGCAGCCAAGTTGTCCTAGCAAATGAGCAGTTCTTC. The J gene is TRBJ2-1, the V gene TRBV4-1; possible D gene TRBD2, 5 bases. CDR3 length: 14 amino acids. Per the germline V gene, CDR1 is MGHRA and CDR2 is YSYEKL. V was trimmed by 1 base and J by 7 bases, leaving 11 bases between them.